A single T cell receptor (beta chain) is shown here with its context. Its antigen remains unidentified. The data were obtained in a study of shared clonotypes between healthy human individuals. Turning to the study itself: Ranging from 18 to 49 in age, donors were two women and a few men. Three plates each covered CD4 naive and memory; CD8 naive two, CD8 memory one. Whole-study results and caveats: Shared across several donors were roughly 5% of the naive CD4 clonotypes.

Profiling relied on immunoSEQ multiplex PCR, and the TCRdb table lists in-frame clones only, not all of them. The sample has 950,000 to 1,300,000 clones; about three quarters are singletons. Germline V gene sequence: CDR1 SGHNT, CDR2 YYREEE (reference sequence). Trimming cost V 0 bases and J 9 bases, with 10 bases left between them. The CDR3 spans 13 residues. The receptor was derived from a man aged 18 to 30 in good health. J is TRBJ2-1 and V is TRBV5-4, with a possible D match to TRBD2 (5 bases). Sequencing was carried out using memory CD4+ T cells sorted from blood. As to subset: CD45RA-negative fraction. CDR3 region: CASSLAGYAEQFF. CDR3 DNA: TGTGCCAGCAGCTTGGCGGGATATGCTGAGCAGTTCTTC.